The present T cell receptor (beta chain) was sequenced within a study of CD8+ T cells in alopecia areata. Across the whole study: Donor skin was harvested from roughly 6-13-month-old C3H/HeJ mice with spontaneous alopecia and grafted onto roughly 7-11-week-old female C3H/HeJ recipients.

A remark on this clone: The antigen is undetermined. Gene names and germline match the mouse. The read finishes 4 residues shy of the CDR3 end, and the germline J gene is used to complete it.

Germline V lookup: CDR1 NNHNN, CDR2 SYGAGS (reference sequence). CDR3 length equals 13 residues. Whole-study findings and limits: Among patients, TCR sharing was less clear than in mice, a difference possibly due in part to HLA diversity in the patient population. Lesional tissue from the scalp (especially in alopecia totalis/universalis) showed higher clonality than normal scalp. Sequences from scalp samples also cover resident alphabeta T cells of normal skin.

cDNA prepared by RNA extraction and subsequent reverse transcription served as the template for sequencing. Assay used: immunoSEQ multiplex PCR; TCRdb lists only in-frame clones, some missing. Recorded here are 200,000 to 300,000 clones, none singletons. Cells that came from pooled cutaneous lymph nodes were sorted using CD4, CD8alpha, NKG2D, NKG2ACE and other markers. The sample consisted of CD4+ T cells sorted from a lymph node. This clonotype was obtained from a C3H/HeJ mouse with alopecia areata. MHC haplotype of the strain: H2-k. The chain employs TRBV13-2 and TRBJ1-2; TRBD1 matches at 8 bases. CDR3 in amino acids: CASGDFRGLDYTF. The CDR3 bases that were read are TGTGCCAGCGGTGATTTCAGGGGGCTC.